What follows are 30 T cell receptor beta chains derived from one specimen sequenced in a study of T cells in Graves' hyperthyroidism and ophthalmopathy (dated by TCRdb to 2018 to 2020). Library prep was done by multiplex PCR. Instrument used: Illumina HiSeq 2000. The TCR beta CDR3 regions were amplified from RNA transcripts. For the first round of RT-PCR on the TCR CDR3, the HTBI primer set was used together with the Qiagen OneStep RT-PCR kit. The raw public reads went through TCRdb reprocessing: fastp at Q25, MiXCR clone calling, in-frame beta chains kept. Each entry is one CDR3 protein sequence, shown with its most common DNA and genes. For this sample the table gives about 300,000 distinct CDR3 sequences, of which 15% to 20% were detected only once. The ten largest clones represent under 45% of the sample. The sequencing sample was made of blood. The receptors were sampled from a man in his forties or fifties with Graves' ophthalmopathy.

This clonotype was counted a few times. J is TRBJ2-3 and V is TRBV18; D remains ambiguous. V lost 0 bases and J lost 6, with 10 bases in between. Germline values: CDR1 KGHSH, CDR2 LQKENI. The CDR3 is 14 residues long. In nucleotides, the CDR3 is TGTGCCAGCTCACCACCGGCAGCGCCGGATACGCAGTATTTT. This codes for CASSPPAAPDTQYF. The variable domain in full, with the rest retrieved from reference TRBV18 and TRBJ2-3, is NAGVMQNPRHLVRRRGQEARLRCSPMKGHSHVYWYRQLPEEGLKFMVYLQKENIIDESGMPKERFSAEFPKEGPSILRIQQVVRGDSAAYFCASSPPAAPDTQYFGPGTRLTVL.

This clonotype came up many times. This chain connects TRBV20-1 to TRBJ2-3; 11 bases map to TRBD1. Germline V gene sequence: CDR1 DFQATT, CDR2 SNEGSKA (reference sequence). CDR3 length: 14 amino acids. Germline trimming cut 4 bases from V and 4 bases from J; bases unmatched to any gene: 4. The DNA of the CDR3 is TGCAGTGCTACTTGGACAGGGGGCGCAGATACGCAGTATTTT. It specifies CSATWTGGADTQYF.

This clonotype was observed at least ten times. The chain recombines TRBV28 with TRBJ2-3; the match to TRBD2 covers 8 bases. Trimming at V came to 5 bases and at J to 2 bases, leaving 15 bases not matched to a gene. This CDR3 has 18 amino acids. Germline V lookup: CDR1 MDHEN, CDR2 SYDVKM. DNA of the CDR3: TGTGCCAGCAGTGTCCCCCGCCCTCAGCGGGAGCCCACAGATACGCAGTATTTT. This sequence encodes CASSVPRPQREPTDTQYF.

This clonotype was observed at least ten times. The rearrangement joins TRBV7-6 to TRBJ1-1; D is uncertain. The CDR3 is made up of 13 amino acids. Germline V gene data show CDR1 as SGHVS and CDR2 as FNYEAQ. Trimming took off 2 bases at V and 4 bases at J, with 8 bases between the two ends. Written as DNA, the CDR3 is TGTGCCAGCAGCTTAAGACGGGGCACTGAAGCTTTCTTT. Its translation: CASSLRRGTEAFF.

This clonotype was detected ten times or more. The chain has TRBV28 and TRBJ2-7; 11 bases map to TRBD2. The V segment lost 7 bases and the J segment 6 bases; nucleotides outside the gene matches: 8. Looked up from germline, CDR1 is MDHEN and CDR2 is SYDVKM. The CDR3 is 14 amino acids. CDR3: CASTVTSGSFEQYF. The DNA for the CDR3 is TGTGCCAGCACCGTAACTAGCGGGAGCTTCGAGCAGTACTTC. The variable domain in full, completed from reference TRBV28 and TRBJ2-7, reads DVKVTQSSRYLVKRTGEKVFLECVQDMDHENMFWYRQDPGLGLRLIYFSYDVKMKEKGDIPEGYSVSREKKERFSLILESASTNQTSMYLCASTVTSGSFEQYFGPGTRLTVT.

This clonotype was seen many times. The chain is built from TRBV7-2 and TRBJ2-4, with D possibly matching TRBD1 (5 bases). Germline V gene data show CDR1 as SGHTA and CDR2 as FQGNSA. The CDR3 covers 14 residues. Trimming stripped 8 bases from V and 2 bases from J, with 13 bases between. CDR3 DNA sequence: TGTGCCAGCTCTACCACAGGAACCAAAAACATTCAGTACTTC. It encodes CASSTTGTKNIQYF.

This rearrangement joins TRBV12-3 or TRBV12-4 to TRBJ1-3, with D possibly matching TRBD1 (6 bases). CDR3 length equals 18 residues. Trimming removed 5 bases from V and 0 bases from J, with 20 bases in between. For the CDR3, the DNA is TGTGCCAGCAGTCCACAGGGTTCCGGCGGGGTCTCTGGAAACACCATATATTTT. Amino acids: CASSPQGSGGVSGNTIYF.

This clonotype was found many times. V gene TRBV5-1 combines with J gene TRBJ1-1; D unclear. V was trimmed by 2 bases and J by 1 base, leaving 15 bases between them. This CDR3 comprises 16 residues. CDR1 and CDR2 from the germline V gene are SGHRS and YFSETQ. Here the CDR3 DNA reads TGCGCCAGCAGCTTACCGTCGGGCAGAACGAACACTGAAGCTTTCTTT. Translation gives CASSLPSGRTNTEAFF.

The table lists this clonotype with many counts. J is TRBJ1-4 and V is TRBV2; D gene uncertain. The V end lost 8 bases, the J end lost 3 bases, and 13 bases lay between the germline ends. The CDR3 loop spans 14 amino acids. Germline V gives CDR1 SNHLY, CDR2 FYNNEI. CDR3 region: CASSDVSPNEKLFF. The CDR3, as DNA: TGTGCCAGCTCGGACGTCTCACCTAATGAAAAACTGTTTTTT.

This chain joins TRBV6-1 and TRBJ1-1; the D is unclear. The V and J ends lost 0 bases and 1 base respectively, with 12 bases between them. This CDR3 is 16 amino acids long. Germline V gene data show CDR1 as MNHNS and CDR2 as SASEGT. In nucleotides, the CDR3 is TGTGCCAGCAGTGAAGCGCTAAGGGTTGGGAACACTGAAGCTTTCTTT. Amino acids: CASSEALRVGNTEAFF.

This rearrangement joins TRBV11-3 to TRBJ1-1, with TRBD1 matching over 10 bases. CDR3 size: 14 residues. The J segment lost 5 bases and the V segment lost 5 bases, leaving 5 bases of the junction unmatched. CDR1 is SGHNT and CDR2 is YENEEA in the germline V gene. The CDR3 is CASSRDRGMTEAFF. The CDR3 nucleotides read TGTGCCAGCAGCAGGGACAGGGGTATGACTGAAGCTTTCTTT.

This clonotype has more than one count but fewer than ten. The J gene is TRBJ2-7, the V gene TRBV28; D ambiguous. Trimming stripped 8 bases from V and 3 bases from J, with 8 bases between. The CDR3 has 11 amino acids. The germline V gene encodes CDR1 MDHEN and CDR2 SYDVKM. CDR3 nucleotide sequence: TGTGCCAGCCCAGTATACTACGAGCAGTACTTC. Protein: CASPVYYEQYF.

This chain connects TRBV9 to TRBJ1-4; D possibly corresponds to TRBD1 (5 bases). The CDR3 is made up of 19 amino acids. The germline V gene has CDR1 SGDLS and CDR2 YYNGEE. Trimming removed 3 bases at V and 4 bases at J, with 25 bases between. The CDR3 loop reads CASSGVVRERGLDNEKLFF. The CDR3 DNA follows: TGTGCCAGCAGCGGGGTAGTACGGGAGAGGGGCCTCGATAATGAAAAACTGTTTTTT.

This clonotype came up many times. The chain uses TRBV5-1 and TRBJ1-1, with a tentative D call TRBD1 (5 bases). This CDR3 region has 14 residues. Germline-derived CDR1 and CDR2 are SGHRS and YFSETQ. Trimming cost V 0 bases and J 7 bases, with 13 bases left between them. Here the CDR3 reads CASSLGDVVNEAFF. The CDR3 nucleotides read TGCGCCAGCAGCTTGGGGGACGTTGTTAATGAAGCTTTCTTT.

This clonotype was observed a single time. Possible read error: a much larger clone is one base away. The chain carries TRBV30 and TRBJ2-3; D may be TRBD1 or TRBD2 (5 bases each). Germline lookup yields CDR1 GTSNPN and CDR2 SVGIG (reference sequence). This CDR3 region has 16 residues. CDR3 sequence reads: CAWSVRVASNTGTQYF. The CDR3 DNA reads as TGTGCCTGGAGTGTACGGGTAGCGAGTAACACAGGTACGCAGTATTTT. Variable domain in full (rest from reference TRBV30 and TRBJ2-3): SQTIHQWPATLVQPVGSPLSLECTVEGTSNPNLYWYRQAAGRGLQLLFYSVGIGQISSEVPQNLSASRPQDRQFILSSKKLLLSDSGFYLCAWSVRVASNTGTQYFGPGTRLTVL.

V is TRBV28 and J is TRBJ1-6, with D unclear. The CDR3 runs 13 residues. Per germline, CDR1 MDHEN and CDR2 SYDVKM. V lost 2 bases and J lost 10, with 9 bases in between. This CDR3 is CASSLSPFSPLHF. The CDR3 DNA reads as TGTGCCAGCAGTTTAAGCCCTTTCTCACCCCTCCACTTT.

The chain has TRBV20-1 and TRBJ2-1; 8 nucleotides match TRBD1. The V gene's germline CDR1 is DFQATT and CDR2 SNEGSKA (reference sequence). There are 14 residues in the CDR3. J lost 4 bases, V lost 5 bases, and 7 bases had no gene match. The CDR3 region has the DNA TGCAGTGCTTGGCTCAGGGGGCGTTACAATGAGCAGTTCTTC. This codes for CSAWLRGRYNEQFF.

The sample holds a few counts of this clonotype. V usage is TRBV5-5 and J usage is TRBJ2-5; D is possibly TRBD1 (5 bases). The CDR3 extends over 16 amino acids. Trimming shortened V by 4 bases and J by 1 base, and 17 bases separated the two germline ends. Germline assignment: CDR1 SGHKS and CDR2 YYEKEE (reference sequence). CDR3 nucleotide sequence: TGTGCCAGCAGCCCGGACGGCGGACAATTCCAAGAGACCCAGTACTTC. Translating gives CASSPDGGQFQETQYF.

The rearrangement links TRBV28 to TRBJ1-1; 8 nucleotides line up with TRBD1. The CDR3 length is 14 residues. The V segment lost 5 bases and the J segment 4 bases; nucleotides outside the gene matches: 6. From germline, CDR1 is MDHEN and CDR2 SYDVKM. The CDR3 spells CASSHRTGFTEAFF. CDR3 nucleotide sequence: TGTGCCAGCAGTCATAGGACAGGGTTCACTGAAGCTTTCTTT.

Many counts were recorded for this clonotype. This chain joins TRBV3-1 and TRBJ1-1; a weak D match, TRBD1 (5 bases). V lost 4 bases and J 1 base, leaving 13 bases between the germline ends. Germline V gene lookup returns CDR1 LGHDT and CDR2 YNNKEL (reference sequence). CDR3 length: 15 amino acids. CDR3 loop: CASSLSGVGNTEAFF. As DNA, the CDR3 is TGTGCCAGCAGCCTGTCGGGGGTTGGGAACACTGAAGCTTTCTTT.

The sample holds a few counts of this clonotype. This CDR3 is CASSELSGRAGDTQYF. As DNA, the CDR3 is TGTGCCAGCAGCGAGCTTAGCGGGAGGGCAGGGGATACGCAGTATTTT. The rearrangement links TRBV9 to TRBJ2-3; TRBD2 matches 11 bases. V gave up 3 bases and J gave up 6 bases; unmatched junction bases: 9. The CDR3 has 16 residues. CDR1 is SGDLS and CDR2 is YYNGEE in the germline V gene.

Note on this clonotype: This sequence may be a read error, since a much larger clone differs from it by one base. This chain uses TRBV7-2 with TRBJ2-5; weak D call: TRBD2 (6 bases). CDR3 size: 12 residues. In germline, CDR1 is SGHTA, CDR2 FQGNSA. This chain's CDR3 is CASSPRRETRYF. The CDR3 coding sequence is TGTGCCAGCAGCCCTCGTCGGGAGACCCGGTACTTC.

This clonotype appeared many times. The V and J genes are TRBV7-9 and TRBJ2-5; the D call may be TRBD1 or TRBD2 (5 bases each). Germline values: CDR1 SEHNR, CDR2 FQNEAQ (reference sequence). V lost 3 bases to trimming and J lost 2 bases, with 10 bases between them. The CDR3 extends over 14 amino acids. The CDR3 region has the DNA TGTGCCAGCAGCTTGGGTGGGGGACAAGAGACCCAGTACTTC. This translates into CASSLGGGQETQYF.

This clonotype was picked up many times. The V call is TRBV11-3, the J call TRBJ2-7; perhaps TRBD2 as D (6 bases). The CDR3 is made up of 12 amino acids. V was cut by 3 bases and J by 5 bases, with 8 bases left in between. Germline lookup yields CDR1 SGHNT and CDR2 YENEEA. For the CDR3, the DNA is TGTGCCAGCAGCTTTACGGGGGACGAGCAGTACTTC. As protein: CASSFTGDEQYF.

A few counts support this clonotype. V is TRBV5-4 and J is TRBJ2-5; 7 positions agree with TRBD2. CDR1 and CDR2 from the germline V gene are SGHNT and YYREEE (reference sequence). V shed 0 bases and J 5 bases; nucleotides not matched to a gene: 10. The CDR3 is 16 residues long. The CDR3 is CASSLGLGGSSETQYF. The CDR3 DNA sequence: TGTGCCAGCAGCTTGGGCTTAGGCGGGAGTTCGGAGACCCAGTACTTC.

V usage is TRBV2 and J usage is TRBJ2-3; D is uncertain. CDR3 size: 13 residues. Trimming pared 6 bases from V and 6 bases from J, leaving 13 bases between. CDR1 is SNHLY, CDR2 FYNNEI, per germline. The CDR3 DNA follows: TGTGCCAGCAGGATAGGGTCGGCGGATACGCAGTATTTT. This sequence encodes CASRIGSADTQYF.

This clonotype occurred many times. The chain recombines TRBV28 with TRBJ2-3; 10 bases fit TRBD2. Germline V lookup: CDR1 MDHEN, CDR2 SYDVKM. After removal of 2 bases from V and 1 base from J, the junction contained 6 bases not matched to a gene. The length of the CDR3 is 17 residues. The CDR3 protein is CASSLGVGLAGTDTQYF. Here the CDR3 DNA reads TGTGCCAGCAGTTTAGGGGTAGGACTAGCGGGCACAGATACGCAGTATTTT.

This clonotype was recorded at least ten times. The J gene is TRBJ2-1, the V gene TRBV3-1; tentatively, D is TRBD1 or TRBD2 (5 bases each). With 4 bases removed from V and 2 bases from J, the gap between germline ends came to 15 bases. Germline V gene data show CDR1 as LGHDT and CDR2 as YNNKEL (reference sequence). The CDR3 is 16 residues long. CDR3 amino acids: CASSPWGIGTYNEQFF. The CDR3 nucleotides are TGTGCCAGCAGCCCCTGGGGGATAGGGACCTACAATGAGCAGTTCTTC.

This clonotype was picked up a small number of times. The rearrangement joins TRBV28 to TRBJ2-7, with a tentative D call TRBD1 (5 bases). Germline CDR1 and CDR2: MDHEN and SYDVKM. V shed 0 bases and J shed 0 bases, with 6 bases lying between them. The CDR3 has 14 residues. CDR3 residues: CASSLWQGSYEQYF. For the CDR3, the DNA is TGTGCCAGCAGTTTATGGCAGGGCTCCTACGAGCAGTACTTC.

This clonotype was counted ten times or more. The chain couples TRBV28 to TRBJ2-1, with TRBD2 matching over 8 bases. Unmatched junction bases numbered 6, after V lost 5 bases and J lost 0 bases. CDR3 size: 16 residues. CDR1 and CDR2 from the germline V gene are MDHEN and SYDVKM. The CDR3 DNA reads TGTGCCAGCAGTCCAACCGGGACTAGCTCCTACAATGAGCAGTTCTTC. Translation gives CASSPTGTSSYNEQFF.